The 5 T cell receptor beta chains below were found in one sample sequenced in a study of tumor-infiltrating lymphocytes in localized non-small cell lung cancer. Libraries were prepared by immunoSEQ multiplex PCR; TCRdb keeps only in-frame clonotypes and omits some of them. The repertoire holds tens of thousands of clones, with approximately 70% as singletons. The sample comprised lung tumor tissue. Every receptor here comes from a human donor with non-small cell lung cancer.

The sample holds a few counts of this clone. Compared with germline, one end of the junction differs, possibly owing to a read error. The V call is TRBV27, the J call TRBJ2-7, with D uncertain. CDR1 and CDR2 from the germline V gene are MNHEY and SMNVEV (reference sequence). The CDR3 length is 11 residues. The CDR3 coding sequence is TGTGCCAGCAGTTCGCTCCTAAAGCATTACTTC. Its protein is CASSSLLKHYF.

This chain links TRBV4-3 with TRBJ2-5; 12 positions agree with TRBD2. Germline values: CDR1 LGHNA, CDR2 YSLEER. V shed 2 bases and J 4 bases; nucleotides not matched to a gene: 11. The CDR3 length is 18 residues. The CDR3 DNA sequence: TGCGCCAGCAGCCAACAGGGGGGGCTAGCGGGAGGGCGAGAGACCCAGTACTTC. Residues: CASSQQGGLAGGRETQYF.

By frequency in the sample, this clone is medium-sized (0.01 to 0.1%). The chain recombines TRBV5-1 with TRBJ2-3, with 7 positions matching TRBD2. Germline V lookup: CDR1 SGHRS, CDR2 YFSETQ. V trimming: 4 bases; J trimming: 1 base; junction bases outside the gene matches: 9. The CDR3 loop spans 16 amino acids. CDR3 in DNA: TGCGCCAGCAGCCCTGGACTAGTTGGTGGCACAGATACGCAGTATTTT. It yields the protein CASSPGLVGGTDTQYF.

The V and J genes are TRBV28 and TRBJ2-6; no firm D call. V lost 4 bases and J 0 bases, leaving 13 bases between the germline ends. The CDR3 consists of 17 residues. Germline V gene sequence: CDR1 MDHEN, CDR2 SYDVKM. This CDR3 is CASSSTDGNSGANVLTF. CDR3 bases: TGTGCCAGCAGTTCTACTGACGGAAACTCTGGGGCCAACGTCCTGACTTTC.

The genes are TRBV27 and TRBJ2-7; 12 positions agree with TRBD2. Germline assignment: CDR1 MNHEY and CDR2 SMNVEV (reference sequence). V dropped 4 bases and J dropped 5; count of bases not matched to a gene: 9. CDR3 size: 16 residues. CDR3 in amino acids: CASSYQALAGGDEQYF. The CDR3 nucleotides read TGTGCCAGCAGTTACCAGGCTCTAGCGGGAGGGGACGAGCAGTACTTC.